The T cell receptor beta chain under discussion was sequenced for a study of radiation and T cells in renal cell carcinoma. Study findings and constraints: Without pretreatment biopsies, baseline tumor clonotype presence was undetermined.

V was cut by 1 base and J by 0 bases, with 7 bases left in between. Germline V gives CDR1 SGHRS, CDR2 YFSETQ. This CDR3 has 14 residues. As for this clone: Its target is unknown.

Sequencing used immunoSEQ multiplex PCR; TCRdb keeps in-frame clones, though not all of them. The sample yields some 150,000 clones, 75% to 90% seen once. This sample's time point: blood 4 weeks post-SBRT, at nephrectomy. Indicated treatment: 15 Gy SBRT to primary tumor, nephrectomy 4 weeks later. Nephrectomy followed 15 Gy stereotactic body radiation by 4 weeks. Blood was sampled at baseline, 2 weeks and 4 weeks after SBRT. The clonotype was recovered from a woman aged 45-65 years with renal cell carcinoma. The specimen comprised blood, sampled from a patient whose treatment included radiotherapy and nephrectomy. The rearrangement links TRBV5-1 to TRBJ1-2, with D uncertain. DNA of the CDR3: TGCGCCAGCAGCTTGACCCAGTCTAACTATGGCTACACCTTC. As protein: CASSLTQSNYGYTF.